The 21 T cell receptor beta chains below all came from one sample that was sequenced in a study of cytomegalovirus exposure and HLA in healthy donors. Primers: 60 Vbeta forward and 13 Jbeta reverse. Generated by immunoSEQ multiplex PCR, the TCRdb table keeps only in-frame clones and is missing some. The repertoire holds around 200,000 clones, over 75% seen once, with about 0.2% in the top ten. The specimen was PBMCs. These receptors came from a girl aged 2-10 years in good health and CMV-seronegative.

The chain employs TRBV7-2 and TRBJ1-2; 8 positions match TRBD1. With 4 bases clipped from V and 8 bases from J, the junction kept 3 bases outside the gene matches. Germline V CDR1 and CDR2: SGHTA, FQGNSA. The CDR3 is 12 amino acids. The CDR3 DNA reads as TGTGCCAGCAGCTACCAGGGGGCAGGCTACACCTTC. Amino acid sequence: CASSYQGAGYTF.

The rearrangement links TRBV6-1 to TRBJ2-7; TRBD1 matches 9 bases. The V gene end was trimmed by 7 bases and the J gene end by 1 base; junction bases not matched to a gene: 8. Germline V gene lookup returns CDR1 MNHNS and CDR2 SASEGT. The CDR3 contains 15 residues. The DNA for the CDR3 is TGTGCCAGCACAATAGAAGGGACAGGGTCCTACGAGCAGTACTTC. As protein: CASTIEGTGSYEQYF.

DNA for the CDR3: TGTGCCAGCAGCCCAGAGGGGGAGGGAGGCTACAATCAGCCCCAGCATTTT. Protein: CASSPEGEGGYNQPQHF. The chain employs TRBV11-2 and TRBJ1-5; D is possibly TRBD1 (6 bases). This CDR3 comprises 17 residues. The germline gives CDR1 SGHAT, CDR2 FQNNGV. V was cut by 5 bases and J by 3 bases, with 20 bases left in between.

This clone appeared a few times. The genes are TRBV10-1 and TRBJ2-3; the D gene is possibly TRBD1 (5 bases). Trimming removed 4 bases from V and 1 base from J, with 15 bases in between. Germline V gives CDR1 WNHNN, CDR2 SYGVQD (reference sequence). CDR3 length: 16 residues. The CDR3 is CASSARFKGGTDTQYF. The CDR3 DNA sequence: TGCGCCAGCAGTGCCCGATTCAAAGGGGGCACAGATACGCAGTATTTT.

The chain is built from TRBV9 and TRBJ2-2; D is unresolved. Germline CDR1 and CDR2: SGDLS and YYNGEE. The V end lost 0 bases, the J end lost 5 bases, and 11 bases lay between the germline ends. CDR3 length: 15 residues. The chain's CDR3 is CASSVEIAVTGELFF. CDR3 coding DNA: TGTGCCAGCAGCGTAGAAATAGCCGTTACCGGGGAGCTGTTTTTT.

V gene TRBV7-9 combines with J gene TRBJ1-1, with D hard to call. Germline V gene data show CDR1 as SEHNR and CDR2 as FQNEAQ (reference sequence). With 5 bases removed from V and 1 base from J, the gap between germline ends came to 11 bases. This CDR3 contains 14 residues. The CDR3 protein is CASSPSLANTEAFF. The CDR3 DNA follows: TGTGCCAGCAGCCCCTCGTTAGCGAACACTGAAGCTTTCTTT.

A word on this clone: The CDR3 ends on some other residue instead of the conserved phenylalanine or tryptophan, so this is likely a read error. No DNA is shown, since the ends of the CDR3 on it are uncertain; the CDR3 is the one TCRdb lists. The V call is TRBV2, the J call TRBJ1-4; TRBD1, the table's D call, lacks a check against the DNA. From germline, CDR1 is SNHLY and CDR2 FYNNEI. The CDR3 has 9 residues if both end residues are counted. CDR3 in amino acids: CASRRQGVG.

This chain links TRBV6-5 with TRBJ1-1; D not resolved. Germline V lookup: CDR1 MNHEY, CDR2 SVGAGI. CDR3 length: 14 amino acids. The V gene lost 0 bases and the J gene lost 2 bases, with 7 bases spanning the gap. Here the CDR3 reads CASSYSDYNTEAFF. The CDR3 nucleotides are TGTGCCAGCAGTTACTCGGACTATAACACTGAAGCTTTCTTT.

The chain carries TRBV4-2 and TRBJ2-5, with a tentative D call TRBD2 (5 bases). Trimming pared 0 bases from V and 5 bases from J, leaving 13 bases between. This CDR3 spans 15 amino acids. CDR1 and CDR2 from the germline V gene are LGHNA and YNFKEQ. Written as DNA, the CDR3 is TGTGCCAGCAGCCAAGATCGAGGGCGGCTTGAGACCCAGTACTTC. It codes for CASSQDRGRLETQYF.

This clone showed up just once. The chain carries TRBV27 and TRBJ2-1; the match to TRBD1 covers 11 bases. Germline CDR1 is MNHEY and CDR2 is SMNVEV (reference sequence). CDR3 length: 15 amino acids. Unmatched junction bases numbered 2, after V lost 3 bases and J lost 4 bases. The CDR3 sequence is CASSLGQGGYNEQFF. The CDR3 nucleotides read TGTGCCAGCAGTTTGGGACAGGGGGGTTACAATGAGCAGTTCTTC.

The rearrangement joins TRBV10-3 to TRBJ2-7, with 9 bases matching TRBD2. CDR3 length equals 15 residues. Trimming removed 2 bases from V and 5 bases from J; junction bases left unmatched: 7. CDR1 is ENHRY and CDR2 is SYGVKD in the germline V gene. The CDR3 sequence: CAISEGGGGVDEQYF. In nucleotides, the CDR3 is TGTGCCATCAGTGAGGGGGGCGGGGGGGTCGACGAGCAGTACTTC.

This chain uses TRBV5-5 with TRBJ2-7, with 7 bases identical to TRBD2. V lost 4 bases and J lost 3; bases outside the gene matches: 16. This CDR3 comprises 17 residues. The germline CDR1 and CDR2 sequences are SGHKS and YYEKEE (reference sequence). The DNA for the CDR3 is TGTGCCAGCAGCCCCCGCTGGGGAGGGTCCGAGTTCTACGAGCAGTACTTC. This codes for CASSPRWGGSEFYEQYF.

This chain joins TRBV5-1 and TRBJ2-5; D uncertain. CDR3 length: 17 residues. CDR1 is SGHRS and CDR2 is YFSETQ in the germline V gene. The V end was cut by 1 base, the J end by 0 bases, with 16 bases between. In DNA, the CDR3 is TGCGCCAGCAGCTTGAGGTCGGCAGGATCGTACCAAGAGACCCAGTACTTC. Its protein is CASSLRSAGSYQETQYF.

The rearrangement uses TRBV6-5 and TRBJ2-7, with a tentative D call TRBD1 (6 bases). Germline V lookup: CDR1 MNHEY, CDR2 SVGAGI. V lost 2 bases and J lost 0, with 8 bases in between. This CDR3 is built from 14 residues. Here the CDR3 DNA reads TGTGCCAGCAGTTACGTGGGACACTCCTACGAGCAGTACTTC. Translating it yields CASSYVGHSYEQYF.

This rearrangement joins TRBV11-2 to TRBJ2-5, with a possible D match to TRBD2 (6 bases). This CDR3 is 16 amino acids long. The germline gives CDR1 SGHAT, CDR2 FQNNGV. V was trimmed by 5 bases and J by 5 bases, leaving 21 bases between them. This CDR3 reads CASSATALGGVETQYF. CDR3 DNA: TGTGCCAGCAGCGCGACGGCCCTGGGAGGAGTTGAGACCCAGTACTTC.

This clone was detected once. This chain links TRBV2 with TRBJ1-4, with TRBD1 matching over 9 bases. Per the germline V gene, CDR1 is SNHLY and CDR2 is FYNNEI. The CDR3 has 15 amino acids. Unmatched junction bases numbered 10, after V lost 7 bases and J lost 7 bases. The CDR3 DNA sequence: TGTGCCAGCATATTGGAAGGACAGGGGACTGAAAAACTGTTTTTT. It codes for CASILEGQGTEKLFF.

The V gene is TRBV4-2, the J gene TRBJ2-7, with D tentatively TRBD1 (5 bases). CDR1 is LGHNA and CDR2 is YNFKEQ in the germline V gene. Trimming pared 0 bases from V and 3 bases from J, leaving 12 bases between. CDR3 size: 15 residues. The CDR3 DNA sequence: TGTGCCAGCAGCCAAGAGTCGGACAAAAACTACGAGCAGTACTTC. As protein: CASSQESDKNYEQYF.

The CDR3 coding sequence is TGTGCCAGCAGCCCTTCAGGGGTACAGTATGGCTACACCTTC. Residues: CASSPSGVQYGYTF. The chain combines TRBV9 with TRBJ1-2; tentatively, D is TRBD1 (6 bases). V was clipped by 4 bases and J by 5 bases, with 15 bases between them. The germline gives CDR1 SGDLS, CDR2 YYNGEE. This CDR3 is 14 amino acids long.

This clone was observed a handful of times. This chain connects TRBV2 to TRBJ1-1; D unresolved. V was trimmed by 6 bases and J by 5 bases, leaving 10 bases between them. The CDR3 spans 12 residues. Germline V gene lookup returns CDR1 SNHLY and CDR2 FYNNEI. In DNA, the CDR3 is TGTGCCAGCAGCGATCAGCGAACTGAAGCTTTCTTT. Amino acids: CASSDQRTEAFF. The full variable domain, rest sourced from reference TRBV2 and TRBJ1-1, is EPEVTQTPSHQVTQMGQEVILRCVPISNHLYFYWYRQILGQKVEFLVSFYNNEISEKSEIFDDQFSVERPDGSNFTLKIRSTKLEDSAMYFCASSDQRTEAFFGQGTRLTVV.

The chain carries TRBV7-9 and TRBJ2-7; a possible D gene is TRBD2 (5 bases). V lost 2 bases and J lost 5, with 10 bases in between. Germline CDR1 and CDR2: SEHNR and FQNEAQ (reference sequence). This CDR3 has 13 residues. The CDR3 DNA sequence: TGTGCCAGCAGCTTACTCGATAGCGACGAGCAGTACTTC. Its protein is CASSLLDSDEQYF.

This clone came up once. The same CDR3 arises from other DNA sequences in this sample as well. The chain uses TRBV5-4 and TRBJ1-1, with D perhaps TRBD1 (6 bases). Germline V gene lookup returns CDR1 SGHNT and CDR2 YYREEE (reference sequence). The CDR3 sequence is 14 residues long. V was cut by 2 bases and J by 0 bases, with 8 bases left in between. CDR3 DNA sequence: TGTGCCAGCAGCTTCGGACAGTTGAACACTGAAGCTTTCTTT. This sequence encodes CASSFGQLNTEAFF.